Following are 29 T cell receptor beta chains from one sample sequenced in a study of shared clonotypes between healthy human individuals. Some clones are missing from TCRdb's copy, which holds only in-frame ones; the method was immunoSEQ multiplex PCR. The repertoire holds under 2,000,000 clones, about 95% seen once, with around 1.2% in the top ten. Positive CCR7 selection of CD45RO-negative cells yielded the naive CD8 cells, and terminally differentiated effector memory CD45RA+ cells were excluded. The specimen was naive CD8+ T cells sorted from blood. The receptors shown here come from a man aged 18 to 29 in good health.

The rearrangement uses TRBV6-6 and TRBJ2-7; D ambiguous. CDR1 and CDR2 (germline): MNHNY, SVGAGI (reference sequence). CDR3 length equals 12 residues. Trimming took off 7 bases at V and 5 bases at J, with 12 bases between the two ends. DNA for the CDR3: TGTGCCAGCACCCAGACCGGAGACGAGCAGTACTTC. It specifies CASTQTGDEQYF.

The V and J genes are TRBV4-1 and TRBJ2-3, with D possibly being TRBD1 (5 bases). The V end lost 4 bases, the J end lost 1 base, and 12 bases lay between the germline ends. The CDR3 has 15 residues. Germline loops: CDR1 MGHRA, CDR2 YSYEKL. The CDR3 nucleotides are TGCGCCAGCAGCCTCCTGCCCAGGGGCACAGATACGCAGTATTTT. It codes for CASSLLPRGTDTQYF.

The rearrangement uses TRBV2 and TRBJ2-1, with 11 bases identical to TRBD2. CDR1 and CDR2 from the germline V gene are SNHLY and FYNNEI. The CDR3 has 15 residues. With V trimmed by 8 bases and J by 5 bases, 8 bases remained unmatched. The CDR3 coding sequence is TGTGCCAGCTTGGAGGGACTAGCGGAGGACAATGAGCAGTTCTTC. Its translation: CASLEGLAEDNEQFF. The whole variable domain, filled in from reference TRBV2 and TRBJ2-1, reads EPEVTQTPSHQVTQMGQEVILRCVPISNHLYFYWYRQILGQKVEFLVSFYNNEISEKSEIFDDQFSVERPDGSNFTLKIRSTKLEDSAMYFCASLEGLAEDNEQFFGPGTRLTVL.

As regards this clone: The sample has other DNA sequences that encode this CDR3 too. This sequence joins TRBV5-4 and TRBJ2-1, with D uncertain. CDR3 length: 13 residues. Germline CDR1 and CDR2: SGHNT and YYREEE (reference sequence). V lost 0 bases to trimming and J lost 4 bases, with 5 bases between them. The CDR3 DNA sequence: TGTGCCAGCAGCTTGGCACAGTACAATGAGCAGTTCTTC. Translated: CASSLAQYNEQFF.

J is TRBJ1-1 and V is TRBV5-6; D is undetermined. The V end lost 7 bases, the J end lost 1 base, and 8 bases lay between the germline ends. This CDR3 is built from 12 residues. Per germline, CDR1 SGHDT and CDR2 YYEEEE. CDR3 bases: TGTGCCAGCGGGGTAGGGAACACTGAAGCTTTCTTT. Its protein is CASGVGNTEAFF.

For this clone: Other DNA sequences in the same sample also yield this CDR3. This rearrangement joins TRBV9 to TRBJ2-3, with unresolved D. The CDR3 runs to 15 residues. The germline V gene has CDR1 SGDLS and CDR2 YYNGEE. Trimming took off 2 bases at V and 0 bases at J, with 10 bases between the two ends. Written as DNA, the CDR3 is TGTGCCAGCAGCGTGGGTTTGTGGAGCACAGATACGCAGTATTTT. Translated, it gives CASSVGLWSTDTQYF.

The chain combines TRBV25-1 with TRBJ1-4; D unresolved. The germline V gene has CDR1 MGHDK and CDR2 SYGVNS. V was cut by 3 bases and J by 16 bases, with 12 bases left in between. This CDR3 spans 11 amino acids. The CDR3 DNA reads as TGTGCCAGCAGTGACCTGGGGAGGCAGTTTTTT. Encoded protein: CASSDLGRQFF.

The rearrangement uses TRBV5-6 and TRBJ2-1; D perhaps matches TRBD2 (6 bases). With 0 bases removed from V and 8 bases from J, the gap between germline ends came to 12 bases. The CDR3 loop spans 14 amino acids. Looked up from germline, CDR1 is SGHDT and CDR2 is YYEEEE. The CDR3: CASSLVGSIDEQFF. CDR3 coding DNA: TGTGCCAGCAGCTTGGTCGGGAGTATCGATGAGCAGTTCTTC.

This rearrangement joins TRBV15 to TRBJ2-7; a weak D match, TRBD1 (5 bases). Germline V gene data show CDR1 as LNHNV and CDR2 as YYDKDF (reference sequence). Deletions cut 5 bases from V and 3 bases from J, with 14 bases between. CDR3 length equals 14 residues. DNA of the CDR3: TGTGCCACCAGCTTAGGGGAAGGCTTCTACGAGCAGTACTTC. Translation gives CATSLGEGFYEQYF.

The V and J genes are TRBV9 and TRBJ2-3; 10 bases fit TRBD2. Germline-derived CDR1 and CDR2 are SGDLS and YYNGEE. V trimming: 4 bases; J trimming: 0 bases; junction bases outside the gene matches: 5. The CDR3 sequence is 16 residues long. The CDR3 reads CASSLAGGSSTDTQYF. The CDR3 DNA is TGTGCCAGCAGCTTAGCGGGAGGCTCTAGCACAGATACGCAGTATTTT.

CDR3 bases: TGTGCCAGCAGTCTCGACGGGCCTGGGTTCGAGCAGTACTTC. It specifies CASSLDGPGFEQYF. The V gene is TRBV28, the J gene TRBJ2-7, with D unresolved. V dropped 5 bases and J dropped 6 bases, with 17 bases sitting between them. CDR3 length: 14 amino acids. Per germline, CDR1 MDHEN and CDR2 SYDVKM. The whole variable domain, filled in from reference TRBV28 and TRBJ2-7, reads DVKVTQSSRYLVKRTGEKVFLECVQDMDHENMFWYRQDPGLGLRLIYFSYDVKMKEKGDIPEGYSVSREKKERFSLILESASTNQTSMYLCASSLDGPGFEQYFGPGTRLTVT.

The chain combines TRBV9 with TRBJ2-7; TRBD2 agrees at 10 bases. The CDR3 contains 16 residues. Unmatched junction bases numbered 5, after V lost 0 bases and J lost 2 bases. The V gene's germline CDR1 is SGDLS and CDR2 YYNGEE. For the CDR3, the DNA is TGTGCCAGCAGCGTAGGGCCTAGCGGGGGTACCTACGAGCAGTACTTC. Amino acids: CASSVGPSGGTYEQYF. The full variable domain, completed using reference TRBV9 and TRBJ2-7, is DSGVTQTPKHLITATGQRVTLRCSPRSGDLSVYWYQQSLDQGLQFLIQYYNGEERAKGNILERFSAQQFPDLHSELNLSSLELGDSALYFCASSVGPSGGTYEQYFGPGTRLTVT.

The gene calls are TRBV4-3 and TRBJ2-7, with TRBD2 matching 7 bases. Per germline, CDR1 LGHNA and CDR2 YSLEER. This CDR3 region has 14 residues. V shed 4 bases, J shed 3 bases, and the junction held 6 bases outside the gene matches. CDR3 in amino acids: CASSPGLLNYEQYF. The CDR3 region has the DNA TGCGCCAGCAGCCCGGGACTACTCAACTACGAGCAGTACTTC.

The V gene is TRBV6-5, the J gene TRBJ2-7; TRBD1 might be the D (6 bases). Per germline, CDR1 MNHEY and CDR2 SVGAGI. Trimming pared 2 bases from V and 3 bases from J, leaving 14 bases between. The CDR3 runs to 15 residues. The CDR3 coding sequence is TGTGCCAGCAGTTACCCCCCCCCAGGGGACTACGAGCAGTACTTC. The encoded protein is CASSYPPPGDYEQYF.

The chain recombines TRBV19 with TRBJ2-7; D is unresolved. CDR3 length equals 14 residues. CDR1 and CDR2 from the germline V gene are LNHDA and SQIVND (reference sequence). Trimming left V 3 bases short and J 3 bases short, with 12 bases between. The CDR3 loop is CASSIGITDYEQYF. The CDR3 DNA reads TGTGCCAGTAGTATCGGCATAACTGACTACGAGCAGTACTTC.

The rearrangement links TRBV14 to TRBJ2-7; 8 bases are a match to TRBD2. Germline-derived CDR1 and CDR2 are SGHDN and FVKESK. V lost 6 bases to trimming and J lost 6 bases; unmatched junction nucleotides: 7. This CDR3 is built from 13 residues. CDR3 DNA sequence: TGTGCCAGCAGTCGACTAGCGCAGTCCGAGCAGTACTTC. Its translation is CASSRLAQSEQYF.

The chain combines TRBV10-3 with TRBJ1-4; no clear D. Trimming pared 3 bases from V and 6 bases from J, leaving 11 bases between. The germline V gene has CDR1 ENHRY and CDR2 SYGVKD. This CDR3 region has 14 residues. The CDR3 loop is CAISDPTQDEKLFF. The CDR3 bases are TGTGCCATCAGTGACCCTACCCAGGATGAAAAACTGTTTTTT.

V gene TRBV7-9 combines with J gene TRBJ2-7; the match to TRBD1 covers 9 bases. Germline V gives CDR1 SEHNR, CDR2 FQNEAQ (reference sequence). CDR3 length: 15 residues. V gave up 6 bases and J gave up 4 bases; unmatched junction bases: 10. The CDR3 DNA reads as TGTGCCAGCAGTCTTACTCGGGACAGGGAATACGAGCAGTACTTC. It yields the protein CASSLTRDREYEQYF.

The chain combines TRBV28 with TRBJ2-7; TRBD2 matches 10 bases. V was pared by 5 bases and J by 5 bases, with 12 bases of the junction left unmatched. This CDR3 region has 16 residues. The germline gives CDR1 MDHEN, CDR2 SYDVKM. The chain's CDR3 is CASSTTLGTSVNEQYF. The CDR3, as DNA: TGTGCCAGCAGTACCACCCTTGGGACTAGCGTGAACGAGCAGTACTTC.

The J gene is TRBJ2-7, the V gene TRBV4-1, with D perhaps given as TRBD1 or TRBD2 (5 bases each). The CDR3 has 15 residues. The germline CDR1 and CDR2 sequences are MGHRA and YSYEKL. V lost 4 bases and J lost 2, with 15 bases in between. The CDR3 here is CASSLLNRDAYEQYF. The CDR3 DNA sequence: TGCGCCAGCAGCCTCCTCAACCGGGACGCCTACGAGCAGTACTTC.

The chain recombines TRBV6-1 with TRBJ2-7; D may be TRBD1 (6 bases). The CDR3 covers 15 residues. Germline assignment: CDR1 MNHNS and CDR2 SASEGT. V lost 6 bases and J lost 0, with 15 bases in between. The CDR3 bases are TGTGCCAGCAGCCTGGGCATAGGGGGCTCCTACGAGCAGTACTTC. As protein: CASSLGIGGSYEQYF.

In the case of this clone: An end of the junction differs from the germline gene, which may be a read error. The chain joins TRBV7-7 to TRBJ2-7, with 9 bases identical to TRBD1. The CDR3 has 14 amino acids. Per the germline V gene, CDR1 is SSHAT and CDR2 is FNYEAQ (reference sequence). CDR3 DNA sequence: TGTGCTAGCAGCTCGGGACAGGGTGCCTACGAGCAGTACTTC. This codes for CASSSGQGAYEQYF.

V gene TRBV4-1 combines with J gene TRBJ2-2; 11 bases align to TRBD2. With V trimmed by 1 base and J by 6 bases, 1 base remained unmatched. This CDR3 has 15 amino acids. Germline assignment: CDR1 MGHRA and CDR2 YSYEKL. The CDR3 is CASSQALAGAGELFF. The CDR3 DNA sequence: TGCGCCAGCAGCCAAGCACTAGCGGGAGCCGGGGAGCTGTTTTTT.

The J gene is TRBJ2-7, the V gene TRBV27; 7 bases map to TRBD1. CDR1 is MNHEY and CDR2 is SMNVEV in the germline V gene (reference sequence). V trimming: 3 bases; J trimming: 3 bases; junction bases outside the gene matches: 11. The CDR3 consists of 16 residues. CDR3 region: CASSFSGGQFFYEQYF. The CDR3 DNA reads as TGTGCCAGCAGTTTCTCAGGGGGACAGTTTTTCTACGAGCAGTACTTC.

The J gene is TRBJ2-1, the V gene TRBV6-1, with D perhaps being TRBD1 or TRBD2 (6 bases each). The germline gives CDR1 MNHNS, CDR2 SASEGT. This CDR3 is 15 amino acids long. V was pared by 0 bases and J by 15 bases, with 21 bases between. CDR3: CASSEALLLGGTRFF. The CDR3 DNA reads TGTGCCAGCAGTGAAGCGCTTCTGCTCGGGGGCACGCGGTTCTTC.

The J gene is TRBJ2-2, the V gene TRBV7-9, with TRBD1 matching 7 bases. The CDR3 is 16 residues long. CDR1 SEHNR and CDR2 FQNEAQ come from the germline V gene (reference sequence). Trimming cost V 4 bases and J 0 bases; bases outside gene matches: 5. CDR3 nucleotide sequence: TGTGCCAGCAGCTCACGGGACAGATCGAACACCGGGGAGCTGTTTTTT. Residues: CASSSRDRSNTGELFF.

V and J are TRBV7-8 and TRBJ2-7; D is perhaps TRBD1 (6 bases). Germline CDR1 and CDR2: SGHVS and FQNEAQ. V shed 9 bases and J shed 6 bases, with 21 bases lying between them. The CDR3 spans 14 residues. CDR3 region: CASSREGQRVEQYF. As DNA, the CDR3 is TGTGCCAGTTCAAGGGAAGGACAGAGGGTCGAGCAGTACTTC.

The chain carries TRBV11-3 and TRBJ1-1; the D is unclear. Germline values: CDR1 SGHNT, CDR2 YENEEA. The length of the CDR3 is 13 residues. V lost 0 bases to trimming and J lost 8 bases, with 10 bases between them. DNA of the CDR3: TGTGCCAGCAGCTTAGACAAAGGGAAGGAAGCTTTCTTT. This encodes CASSLDKGKEAFF.

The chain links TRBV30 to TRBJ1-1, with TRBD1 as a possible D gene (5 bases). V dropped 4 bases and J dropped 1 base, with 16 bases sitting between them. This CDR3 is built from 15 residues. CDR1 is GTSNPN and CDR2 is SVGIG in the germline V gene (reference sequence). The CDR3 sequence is CAWNPGTAGNTEAFF. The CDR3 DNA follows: TGTGCCTGGAACCCTGGGACGGCCGGGAACACTGAAGCTTTCTTT.